What follows are 10 T cell receptor beta chains derived from one specimen sequenced in a study of response to subunit inactivated influenza vaccine. Using its own MiXCR run on the RT-PCR reads, TCRdb lists one record per CDR3 protein. This repertoire shows hundreds of thousands of distinct CDR3 sequences, around 11% found once; its top ten account for 10%. Source: PBMCs from blood, taken on the day of vaccination. These TCRs come from a middle-aged man who received an inactivated influenza vaccine.

The chain combines TRBV6-1 with TRBJ2-3; 8 bases are a match to TRBD2. The junction had 13 bases not matched to a gene; V was cut back by 6 bases and J by 11 bases. Germline CDR1 reads MNHNS; CDR2 reads SASEGT. This CDR3 contains 14 residues. CDR3 sequence: CASRTGTSIGRQYF. The CDR3 DNA is TGTGCCAGCAGGACCGGGACTAGTATTGGAAGGCAGTATTTT.

This clonotype was counted a few times. This chain connects TRBV12-3 or TRBV12-4 to TRBJ2-3, with TRBD2 matching over 10 bases. V was clipped by 0 bases and J by 0 bases; unmatched bases: 3. The CDR3 runs to 17 residues. CDR3 DNA sequence: TGTGCCAGCAGTTTAGCGGGACTAGCGTTCAGCACAGATACGCAGTATTTT. The encoded protein is CASSLAGLAFSTDTQYF.

The sample holds a few counts of this clonotype. The chain has TRBV20-1 and TRBJ1-4, with TRBD1 identical over 7 bases. The germline V gene encodes CDR1 DFQATT and CDR2 SNEGSKA (reference sequence). CDR3 length: 13 amino acids. The V and J ends lost 5 bases and 2 bases, in that order; junction bases with no gene match: 2. CDR3 DNA: TGCAGTGCTGGCAGGGGGACTAATGAAAAACTGTTTTTT. Residues: CSAGRGTNEKLFF.

This clonotype was seen ten or more times. CDR3 loop: CAISGHETATEAFF. CDR3 DNA: TGTGCCATCTCGGGCCACGAGACAGCCACTGAAGCTTTCTTT. This rearrangement joins TRBV10-3 to TRBJ1-1; the D gene is possibly TRBD1 (5 bases). Looked up from germline, CDR1 is ENHRY and CDR2 is SYGVKD. The CDR3 is made up of 14 amino acids. Trimming removed 8 bases at V and 4 bases at J, with 17 bases between.

This clonotype was counted between two and nine times. The chain has TRBV20-1 and TRBJ2-2; a weak D match, TRBD2 (6 bases). With 7 bases removed from V and 3 bases from J, the gap between germline ends came to 12 bases. The CDR3 runs 13 residues. CDR1 is DFQATT and CDR2 is SNEGSKA in the germline V gene (reference sequence). The CDR3 DNA reads TGCAGTGGCCGGGACTTCTACACCGGGGAGCTGTTTTTT. Amino acid sequence: CSGRDFYTGELFF.

This clonotype was detected ten times or more. This chain connects TRBV7-2 to TRBJ2-5; the D gene is possibly TRBD2 (5 bases). Trimming pared 0 bases from V and 4 bases from J, leaving 9 bases between. The CDR3 consists of 14 residues. The germline CDR1 and CDR2 sequences are SGHTA and FQGNSA. The CDR3 DNA reads as TGTGCCAGCAGCTTAGCGAGAGGAGGAGAGACCCAGTACTTC. This gives the protein CASSLARGGETQYF.

This chain joins TRBV28 and TRBJ1-5; weak D call: TRBD1 (5 bases). This CDR3 has 14 residues. Germline values: CDR1 MDHEN, CDR2 SYDVKM. The ends were cut back, 6 bases at V and 1 base at J, with 10 bases in the middle. The chain's CDR3 is CASSTGTSNQPQHF. The CDR3 coding sequence is TGTGCCAGCAGCACCGGGACGAGCAATCAGCCCCAGCATTTT.

At least ten counts were recorded for this clonotype. V and J are TRBV18 and TRBJ1-1; weak D call: TRBD1 (5 bases). Trimming removed 8 bases from V and 1 base from J, with 11 bases in between. This CDR3 is built from 13 residues. Germline V gene sequence: CDR1 KGHSH, CDR2 LQKENI. Here the CDR3 DNA reads TGTGCCAGCAGCCCGGGACGGAACACTGAAGCTTTCTTT. Translating gives CASSPGRNTEAFF. Full variable domain (outside the CDR3, taken from reference TRBV18 and TRBJ1-1): NAGVMQNPRHLVRRRGQEARLRCSPMKGHSHVYWYRQLPEEGLKFMVYLQKENIIDESGMPKERFSAEFPKEGPSILRIQQVVRGDSAAYFCASSPGRNTEAFFGQGTRLTVV.

This chain links TRBV29-1 with TRBJ2-7; 7 nucleotides match TRBD1. There are 13 residues in the CDR3. Germline loops: CDR1 SQVTM, CDR2 ANQGSEA. The trim removed 4 bases at V and 3 bases at J, leaving 6 bases unmatched. The CDR3 DNA sequence: TGCAGCGTTGTCGACAGGGTGTACTACGAGCAGTACTTC. Residues: CSVVDRVYYEQYF.

The chain links TRBV5-1 to TRBJ2-7; possibly TRBD2 for D (5 bases). CDR3 size: 14 residues. V shed 5 bases and J shed 1 base, with 13 bases lying between them. Looked up from germline, CDR1 is SGHRS and CDR2 is YFSETQ. The CDR3 is CASRRGPESYEQYF. The CDR3, as DNA: TGCGCCAGCAGACGGGGTCCAGAGTCCTACGAGCAGTACTTC.